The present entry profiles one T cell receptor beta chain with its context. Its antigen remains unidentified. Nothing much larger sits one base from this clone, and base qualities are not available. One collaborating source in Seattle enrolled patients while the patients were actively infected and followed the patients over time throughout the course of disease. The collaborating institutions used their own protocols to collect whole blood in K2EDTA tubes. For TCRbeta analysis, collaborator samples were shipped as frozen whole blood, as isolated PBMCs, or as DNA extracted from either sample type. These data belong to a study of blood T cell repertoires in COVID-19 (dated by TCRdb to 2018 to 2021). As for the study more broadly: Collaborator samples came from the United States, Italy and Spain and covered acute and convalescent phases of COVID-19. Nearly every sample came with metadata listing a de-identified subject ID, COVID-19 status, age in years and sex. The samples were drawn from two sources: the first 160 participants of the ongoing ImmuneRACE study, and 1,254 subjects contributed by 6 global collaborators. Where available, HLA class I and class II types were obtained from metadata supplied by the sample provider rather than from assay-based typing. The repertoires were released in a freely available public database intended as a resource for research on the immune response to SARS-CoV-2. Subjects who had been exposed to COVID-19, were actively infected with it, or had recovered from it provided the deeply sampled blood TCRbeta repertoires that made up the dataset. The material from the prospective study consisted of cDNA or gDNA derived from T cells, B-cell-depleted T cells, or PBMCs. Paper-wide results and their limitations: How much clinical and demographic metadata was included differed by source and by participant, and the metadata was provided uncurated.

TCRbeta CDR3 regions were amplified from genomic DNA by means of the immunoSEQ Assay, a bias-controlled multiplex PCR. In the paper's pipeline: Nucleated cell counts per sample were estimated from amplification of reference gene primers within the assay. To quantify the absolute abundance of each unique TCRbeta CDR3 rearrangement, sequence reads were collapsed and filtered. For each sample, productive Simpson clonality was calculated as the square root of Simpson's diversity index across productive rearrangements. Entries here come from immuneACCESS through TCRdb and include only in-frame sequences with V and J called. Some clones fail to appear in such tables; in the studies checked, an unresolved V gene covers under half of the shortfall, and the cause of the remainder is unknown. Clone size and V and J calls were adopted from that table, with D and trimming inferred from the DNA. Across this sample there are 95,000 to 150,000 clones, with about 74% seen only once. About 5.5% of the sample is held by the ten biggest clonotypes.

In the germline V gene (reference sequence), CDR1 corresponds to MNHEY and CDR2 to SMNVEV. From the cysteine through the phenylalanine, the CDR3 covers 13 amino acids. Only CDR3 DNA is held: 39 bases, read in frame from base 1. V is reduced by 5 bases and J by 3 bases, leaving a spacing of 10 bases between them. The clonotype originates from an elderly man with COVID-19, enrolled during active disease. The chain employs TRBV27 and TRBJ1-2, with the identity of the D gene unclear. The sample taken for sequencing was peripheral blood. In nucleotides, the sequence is TGTGCCAGCAGTGCGAGAGCGGACTATGGCTACACCTTC. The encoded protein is CASSARADYGYTF.